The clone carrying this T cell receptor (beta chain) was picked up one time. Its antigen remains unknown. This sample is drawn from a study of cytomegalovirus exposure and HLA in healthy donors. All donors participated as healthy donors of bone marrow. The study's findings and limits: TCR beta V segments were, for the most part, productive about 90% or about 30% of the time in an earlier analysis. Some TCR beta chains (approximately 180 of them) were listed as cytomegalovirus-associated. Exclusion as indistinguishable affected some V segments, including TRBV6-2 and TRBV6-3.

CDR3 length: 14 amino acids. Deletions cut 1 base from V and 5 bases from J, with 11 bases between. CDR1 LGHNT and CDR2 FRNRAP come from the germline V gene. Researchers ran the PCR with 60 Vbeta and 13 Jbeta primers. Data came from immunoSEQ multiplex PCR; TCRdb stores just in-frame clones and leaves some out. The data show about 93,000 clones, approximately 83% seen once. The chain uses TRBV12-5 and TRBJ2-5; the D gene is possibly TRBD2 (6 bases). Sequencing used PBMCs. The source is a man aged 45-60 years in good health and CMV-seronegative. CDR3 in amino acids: CASGLGGTWETQYF. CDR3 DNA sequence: TGTGCTAGTGGTTTGGGTGGGACTTGGGAGACCCAGTACTTC.